The sequence of this TCR beta chain was determined in a study of metastatic and nonmetastatic thyroid tumors. Study details: The authors compared repertoires across blood and tumor or nodule tissue from malignant and benign thyroid patients. Findings of the study overall: In both blood and tumor samples, TCR beta diversity was reported significantly higher for malignant than benign nodules.

Original processing notes: Variation in CDR3 across clinicopathological groups served as the basis for constructing a distant-metastasis classifier in papillary thyroid cancer. TCRdb reassembled clones from the PCR reads with MiXCR. The V and J calls were not made by the authors but by TCRdb's processing. This table has approximately 17,000 clones, about 25% appearing once. The V gene's germline CDR1 is MNHNS and CDR2 SASEGT. With V trimmed by 6 bases and J by 4 bases, 6 bases remained unmatched. The CDR3 has 13 amino acids. This clone is labeled medium-sized (0.01 to 0.1%). The antigen is unknown. Every patient was untreated before thyroid surgery.

Sequenced material: tumor tissue. The clonotype comes from a female donor with papillary thyroid cancer or a benign thyroid nodule (not recorded which). Some clones in this sample may be carry-over from other donors' samples. The gene calls are TRBV6-1 and TRBJ2-7; 7 bases are a match to TRBD2. The CDR3 reads CASSYEREYEQYF. The CDR3 DNA is TGTGCCAGCAGCTATGAGCGGGAATACGAGCAGTACTTC.